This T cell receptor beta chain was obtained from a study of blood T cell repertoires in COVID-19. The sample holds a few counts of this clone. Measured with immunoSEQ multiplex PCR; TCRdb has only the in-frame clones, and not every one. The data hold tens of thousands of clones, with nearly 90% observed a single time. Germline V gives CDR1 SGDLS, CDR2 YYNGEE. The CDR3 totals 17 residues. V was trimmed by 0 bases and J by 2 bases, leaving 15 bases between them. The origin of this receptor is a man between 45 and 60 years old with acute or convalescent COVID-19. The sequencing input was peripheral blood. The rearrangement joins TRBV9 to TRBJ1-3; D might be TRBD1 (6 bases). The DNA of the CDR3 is TGTGCCAGCAGCGTAGCACAGGGAAATTCGCCTGGAAACACCATATATTTT. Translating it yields CASSVAQGNSPGNTIYF.